The 11 T cell receptor beta chains reported below all come from one sample, sequenced in a study of T-cell memory formation after mild COVID-19. TCRdb recomputed calls from the 5' RACE reads with MiXCR, one row per CDR3 protein. The table includes roughly 400,000 distinct CDR3 sequences, about a sixth detected once. The sequencing sample was made of PBMCs or a T cell subset sorted from them (not recorded which). The receptors come from a man aged 18-30 years who had mild COVID-19 (a few samples of this study predate the infection). Cell type and time point are not known.

The genes are TRBV12-3 or TRBV12-4 and TRBJ2-2; 7 nucleotides agree with TRBD2. The CDR3 has 16 residues. With 7 bases clipped from V and 1 base from J, the junction kept 9 bases outside the gene matches. Here the CDR3 reads CASTHRLAENTGELFF. The CDR3 bases are TGTGCCAGCACCCACCGCCTAGCGGAGAACACCGGGGAGCTGTTTTTT.

J is TRBJ2-7 and V is TRBV5-4; 10 bases map to TRBD2. V shed 0 bases, J shed 2 bases, and the junction held 8 bases outside the gene matches. There are 17 residues in the CDR3. Per germline, CDR1 SGHNT and CDR2 YYREEE (reference sequence). CDR3 residues: CASSLEVPSGGAYEQYV. In nucleotides, the CDR3 is TGTGCCAGCAGCTTGGAGGTCCCCAGCGGGGGGGCCTACGAGCAGTACGTC.

The chain recombines TRBV2 with TRBJ2-7; D is uncertain. Germline loops: CDR1 SNHLY, CDR2 FYNNEI. Trimming pared 6 bases from V and 3 bases from J, leaving 18 bases between. The CDR3 covers 15 residues. For the CDR3, the DNA is TGTGCCAGCAGCCCGTTCGACGTTTTTCGCTACGAGCAGTACTTC. Protein: CASSPFDVFRYEQYF. Full variable domain (remainder filled in from reference TRBV2 and TRBJ2-7): EPEVTQTPSHQVTQMGQEVILRCVPISNHLYFYWYRQILGQKVEFLVSFYNNEISEKSEIFDDQFSVERPDGSNFTLKIRSTKLEDSAMYFCASSPFDVFRYEQYFGPGTRLTVT.

The CDR3 nucleotides read TGTGCCAGCAGGCCTAGCGGGGGCGGAGAGACCCAGTACTTC. Amino acid sequence: CASRPSGGGETQYF. The rearrangement links TRBV6-2 or TRBV6-3 to TRBJ2-5; 10 positions agree with TRBD2. The CDR3 covers 14 residues. Germline CDR1 reads MNHEY; CDR2 reads SVGEGT. With 6 bases clipped from V and 4 bases from J, the junction kept 5 bases outside the gene matches.

The chain employs TRBV12-3 or TRBV12-4 and TRBJ1-5, with 7 bases aligning to TRBD1. The CDR3 spans 15 residues. V was pared by 3 bases and J by 0 bases, with 2 bases of the junction left unmatched. The CDR3 DNA sequence: TGTGCCAGCAGTTTCAGGGACAGTAGCAATCAGCCCCAGCATTTT. This codes for CASSFRDSSNQPQHF.

V is TRBV12-5 and J is TRBJ1-1; the D is unclear. V was clipped by 6 bases and J by 6 bases, with 17 bases between them. CDR1 LGHNT and CDR2 FRNRAP come from the germline V gene. CDR3 length: 14 residues. The CDR3 nucleotides are TGTGCTAGTGGACCCCCCGTCGGAGGTGCTGAAGCTTTCTTT. It specifies CASGPPVGGAEAFF.

This clonotype has only a few counts. CDR3 in amino acids: CASSPTPRSRQSVGELFF. As DNA, the CDR3 is TGTGCCAGCTCACCAACCCCCCGGTCACGACAGTCTGTCGGGGAGCTGTTTTTT. The chain has TRBV18 and TRBJ2-2; the D gene is possibly TRBD1 (5 bases). Trimming shortened V by 2 bases and J by 7 bases, and 23 bases separated the two germline ends. The CDR3 spans 18 residues. In germline, CDR1 is KGHSH, CDR2 LQKENI.

About this clonotype: One end of the junction fails to match germline, which may point to a read error. The chain carries TRBV7-8 and TRBJ2-7, with D possibly matching TRBD1 (6 bases). Germline CDR1 reads SGHVS; CDR2 reads FQNEAQ. The CDR3 is 15 residues long. The CDR3, as DNA: TGTGCCAGCAGCTCCTATCAGGGGATCTCCTACGGGCAGTACTTC. Amino acid sequence: CASSSYQGISYGQYF.

As DNA, the CDR3 is TGTGCCAGCTCACAAAGGACAGGGGAAGGAGAAGAGCAGTACTTC. Translating gives CASSQRTGEGEEQYF. The chain combines TRBV18 with TRBJ2-7; 9 nucleotides line up with TRBD1. The V gene end was trimmed by 4 bases and the J gene end by 7 bases; junction bases not matched to a gene: 11. Germline CDR1 and CDR2: KGHSH and LQKENI. The CDR3 is 15 amino acids. The full variable domain, completed using reference TRBV18 and TRBJ2-7, is NAGVMQNPRHLVRRRGQEARLRCSPMKGHSHVYWYRQLPEEGLKFMVYLQKENIIDESGMPKERFSAEFPKEGPSILRIQQVVRGDSAAYFCASSQRTGEGEEQYFGPGTRLTVT.

The genes are TRBV5-1 and TRBJ2-5, with D unresolved. V was cut by 4 bases and J by 2 bases, with 12 bases left in between. From germline, CDR1 is SGHRS and CDR2 YFSETQ. The CDR3 is 14 amino acids. This chain's CDR3 is CASSIHDQQETQYF. The CDR3 bases are TGCGCCAGCAGCATACACGACCAGCAAGAGACCCAGTACTTC.

CDR3 protein: CASSYSSRFTGELFF. CDR3 coding DNA: TGTGCCAGCAGTTACTCGTCCAGATTCACCGGGGAGCTGTTTTTT. The rearrangement joins TRBV6-5 to TRBJ2-2; no clear D gene. The V gene lost 0 bases and the J gene lost 4 bases, with 9 bases spanning the gap. This CDR3 comprises 15 residues. Germline V gene sequence: CDR1 MNHEY, CDR2 SVGAGI.